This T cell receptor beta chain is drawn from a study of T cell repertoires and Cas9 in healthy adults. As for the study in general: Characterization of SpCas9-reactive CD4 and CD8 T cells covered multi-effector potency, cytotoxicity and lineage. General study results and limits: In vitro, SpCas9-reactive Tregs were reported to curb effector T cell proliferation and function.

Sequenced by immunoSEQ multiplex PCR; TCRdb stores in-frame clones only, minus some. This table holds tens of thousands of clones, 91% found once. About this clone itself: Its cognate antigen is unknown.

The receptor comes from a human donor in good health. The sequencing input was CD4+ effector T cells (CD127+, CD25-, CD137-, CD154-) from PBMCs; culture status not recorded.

The CDR3 here is CASSPGRGVTDTQYF. The CDR3 DNA reads TGTGCCAGCAGCCCCGGCAGGGGGGTCACAGATACGCAGTATTTT. The chain combines TRBV7-3 with TRBJ2-3, with D possibly matching TRBD1 (7 bases). Germline V CDR1 and CDR2: SGHTA, FQGTGA. The CDR3 totals 15 residues. The ends were cut back, 5 bases at V and 2 bases at J, with 14 bases in the middle.